These 5 T cell receptor beta chains share one sample of origin, sequenced in a study of Graves' ophthalmopathy and Graves' hyperthyroidism. RNA served as the template for amplifying TCR beta CDR3 regions. Amplification began with first-round RT-PCR using HTBI primers, then second-round multiplex PCR was performed. MiXCR, run by TCRdb on the multiplex PCR reads, gives a single entry per CDR3 protein. The top ten hold about 45% of the sample, which has hundreds of thousands of distinct CDR3 sequences, roughly 50% seen once. The sample was peripheral blood. Receptor source: an adult man with Graves' ophthalmopathy.

This clonotype turned up a few times. This chain uses TRBV29-1 with TRBJ2-7; 11 bases map to TRBD2. The V segment lost 3 bases and the J segment 4 bases; nucleotides outside the gene matches: 5. Germline CDR1 and CDR2: SQVTM and ANQGSEA. This CDR3 has 14 amino acids. DNA for the CDR3: TGCAGCGTTGACGGGGGGACTAGCGGTTACGAGCAGTACTTC. It codes for CSVDGGTSGYEQYF.

The table lists this clonotype with many counts. This CDR3 reads CSVVTGHNQPQHF. In DNA form, the CDR3 reads TGCAGCGTGGTTACAGGGCACAATCAGCCCCAGCATTTT. V and J are TRBV29-1 and TRBJ1-5; tentative D call: TRBD1 (6 bases). Trimming stripped 6 bases from V and 3 bases from J, with 12 bases between. From germline, CDR1 is SQVTM and CDR2 ANQGSEA. The CDR3 extends over 13 amino acids. Full variable domain (remainder filled in from reference TRBV29-1 and TRBJ1-5): SAVISQKPSRDICQRGTSLTIQCQVDSQVTMMFWYRQQPGQSLTLIATANQGSEATYESGFVIDKFPISRPNLTFSTLTVSNMSPEDSSIYLCSVVTGHNQPQHFGDGTRLSIL.

This chain connects TRBV7-3 to TRBJ2-7; D possibly matches TRBD1 or TRBD2 (6 bases each). The CDR3 spans 15 residues. Germline CDR1 and CDR2: SGHTA and FQGTGA. Trimming took off 4 bases at V and 3 bases at J, with 16 bases between the two ends. The CDR3 spells CASSWRGHLNYEQYF. The CDR3, as DNA: TGTGCCAGCAGCTGGCGGGGACACCTGAACTACGAGCAGTACTTC. Combining the CDR3 with reference TRBV7-3 and TRBJ2-7 gives the whole variable domain GAGVSQTPSNKVTEKGKYVELRCDPISGHTALYWYRQSLGQGPEFLIYFQGTGAADDSGLPNDRFFAVRPEGSVSTLKIQRTERGDSAVYLCASSWRGHLNYEQYFGPGTRLTVT.

Note on this clonotype: The junction and the germline gene differ at one end; a read error may be behind it. The genes are TRBV7-2 and TRBJ2-5; possibly TRBD1 or TRBD2 for D (5 bases each). CDR1 SGHTA and CDR2 FQGNSA come from the germline V gene. The CDR3 is 14 amino acids. CDR3 nucleotides: TGCGCCAGCAGCCAACGGGACGCTCAAGAGACCCAGTACTTC. Protein product: CASSQRDAQETQYF.

The sample holds a few counts of this clonotype. The chain combines TRBV19 with TRBJ2-5; 7 bases match TRBD1. CDR3 size: 14 residues. The V gene end was trimmed by 4 bases and the J gene end by 4 bases; junction bases not matched to a gene: 6. Germline CDR1 is LNHDA and CDR2 is SQIVND (reference sequence). The CDR3 here is CASSTQGVGETQYF. The CDR3 DNA sequence: TGTGCCAGTAGTACCCAGGGGGTCGGAGAGACCCAGTACTTC.